The rows below give T cell receptor beta chains drawn from one sample of a study of T cell repertoires in cytomegalovirus infection. TCRdb reprocessed the reads via MiXCR and lists one record per CDR3 protein. Among 680,000 or so distinct CDR3 sequences, roughly a third were seen once, and the ten largest hold 2.8%. The specimen sequenced was PBMCs. The source is a human donor in good health (CMV status not recorded). Some clones in this sample may be carry-over from other donors' samples. The conserved cysteine and the conserved F or W are not part of the CDR3 here.

v_call	j_call	cdr3_aa
TRBV7-4	TRBJ2-5	ASSLTLAGGETQY
TRBV5-1	TRBJ2-3	ASSLPRRGALTDTQY
TRBV7-9	TRBJ2-1	ASSTSGASRKSSYNEQF
TRBV19	TRBJ2-3	ASTRAGTDTQY
TRBV7-3	TRBJ2-5	ASSPGTSGGAGETQY
TRBV6-1	TRBJ1-2	ASRQGQGHGYT
TRBV28	TRBJ1-4	ASSLNGQGVREKLF
TRBV6-5	TRBJ1-3	ASIQTPASGNTIY
TRBV6-5	TRBJ2-1	ASSYTGNEQF
TRBV14	TRBJ2-2	ASSQDHGELF
TRBV10-3	TRBJ2-2	AISRGQGLLAGASGELF
TRBV19	TRBJ2-7	ASGPPRMPIAEQY
TRBV28	TRBJ1-1	ASIYRNTEAF
TRBV6-2/TRBV6-3	TRBJ2-1	ASSYFYNEQF
TRBV19	TRBJ1-5	ASSTRTWPQH
TRBV3-1	TRBJ1-1	ASKERQNTEAF
TRBV27	TRBJ2-3	ASKPEASTDTQY
TRBV2	TRBJ2-1	ASRDYPSSYNEQF
TRBV12-3/TRBV12-4	TRBJ2-2	ASSSTGETGELF
TRBV19	TRBJ2-5	ASSIIIWETQY
TRBV28	TRBJ2-5	ASSSNPGRNQETQY
TRBV7-3	TRBJ2-3	ASSPAGGPDTQY
TRBV10-2	TRBJ1-2	ASSERVQYGYT
TRBV7-6	TRBJ1-6	ASSLQGGRAIESPLH
TRBV7-3	TRBJ2-3	ASSYSGGGSDTQY
TRBV28	TRBJ1-2	ASSSPDSAYYGYT
TRBV5-6	TRBJ2-3	ASSLATSTILNTQY
TRBV6-5	TRBJ2-6	ASSWVSGPFSGANVLT
TRBV28	TRBJ1-2	ASGQIYGYT
TRBV7-6	TRBJ1-1	ASSLAAGVGSF
TRBV9	TRBJ2-7	ASSVEQPFHEQY
TRBV28	TRBJ2-5	ASSLYGVETQY
TRBV7-8	TRBJ2-1	ASSSLAGEVDEQF
TRBV11-2	TRBJ1-1	ASSLTGQGLDGTEAF
TRBV6-6	TRBJ2-2	ASSYSFQTGELF
TRBV9	TRBJ2-3	ASSPGGARDTQY
TRBV3-1	TRBJ2-3	ASSQEPPSGRPSSTDTQY
TRBV7-6	TRBJ2-7	ASSVGTGVYEQY
TRBV7-2	TRBJ1-3	ASSLPMTGGHTIY
TRBV29-1	TRBJ2-3	SVHNGADTQY
TRBV7-8	TRBJ2-1	ASSPSGG
TRBV2	TRBJ1-2	ASIRDRGGYT